These T cell receptor beta chains were read from a single sample in a study of blood T cell repertoires in COVID-19. Produced via immunoSEQ multiplex PCR; TCRdb's table is partial and in-frame only. The sample includes 75,000 to 95,000 clones, around 90% of them seen just once. The source material was peripheral blood. The receptors were gathered from a woman aged 60-75 years with COVID-19, enrolled during active disease. CDR3s include the opening cysteine and the closing phenylalanine or tryptophan. The D gene is left open where the match is weak. For some rows the clone size is stated as once, few or many, or as a class when expanded; others skip it.

TRBV18,TRBJ1-3,NA,once,TGTGCCAGCTCACCCGGACAGGGAAACACCATATATTTT,CASSPGQGNTIYF
TRBV6-6,TRBJ1-1,TRBD1,NA,TGTGCCAGCAGTTCCAACAGGGGGCGGGTTACTGAAGCTTTCTTT,CASSSNRGRVTEAFF
TRBV30,TRBJ1-2,NA,NA,TGTGCCTGGAGTGTAATCGGGGTAGGCGGCTACACCTTC,CAWSVIGVGGYTF
TRBV6-4,TRBJ2-7,NA,NA,TGTGCCAGCAGTGACCCGGCAGGGGAGAGCTCCTACGAGCAGTACTTC,CASSDPAGESSYEQYF
TRBV4-3,TRBJ1-3,NA,NA,TGCGCCAGCAGCCAAATAGCCGGGTTGTCTGGAAACACCATATATTTT,CASSQIAGLSGNTIYF
TRBV21-1,TRBJ1-1,NA,few,TGTGCCAGCAGCAAAGACAGGGGCGGGGGGACTGAAGCTTTCTTT,CASSKDRGGGTEAFF
TRBV7-9,TRBJ1-1,TRBD1,NA,TGTGCCAGCAGCTTAGAATGGGACAGTGAAGCTTTCTTT,CASSLEWDSEAFF
TRBV9,TRBJ2-1,NA,once,TGTGCCAGCAGCGTAGCGGGGGGCCCCTACAATGAGCAGTTCTTC,CASSVAGGPYNEQFF
TRBV30,TRBJ1-2,NA,NA,TGTGCCTCTTGGGCGGGCCCCAGAGGCTATGGCTACACCTTC,CASWAGPRGYGYTF
TRBV7-9,TRBJ2-3,NA,NA,TGTGCCAGCAGCCAACCGTCCGGGGATACGCAGTATTTT,CASSQPSGDTQYF
TRBV6-1,TRBJ2-2,NA,NA,TGTGCCAGCAGTGAAACGGGGTCAGGCTACACCGGGGAGCTGTTTTTT,CASSETGSGYTGELFF
TRBV5-1,TRBJ2-5,TRBD2,NA,TGCGCCAGCAGCGCATGGAACCTCGGGACTATACAAGAGACCCAGTACTTC,CASSAWNLGTIQETQYF
TRBV6-5,TRBJ1-5,TRBD1,NA,TGTGCCAGCAGTCCGGACAGGGAGCAGCCCCAGCATTTT,CASSPDREQPQHF
TRBV6-5,TRBJ1-2,TRBD1,NA,TGTGCCAGCAGTTACTCGATCAGGGGGCAAAACTATGGCTACACCTTC,CASSYSIRGQNYGYTF
TRBV7-2,TRBJ2-5,NA,NA,TGTGCCAGCAGCTTATCAGCCAGGGTTGGAGAGACCCAGTACTTC,CASSLSARVGETQYF
TRBV12-5,TRBJ2-3,TRBD2,NA,TGTGCTAGTGGTTTGGGACTAGCGGGGGGTTCCACAGATACGCAGTATTTT,CASGLGLAGGSTDTQYF
TRBV7-9,TRBJ2-3,TRBD2,NA,TGTGCCAGCAGCTTAGGGACTAGCGCGGGCACAGATACGCAGTATTTT,CASSLGTSAGTDTQYF
TRBV19,TRBJ1-2,TRBD1,NA,TGTGCCAGTAGTCAGGACAGGAGTAACTATGGCTACACCTTC,CASSQDRSNYGYTF
TRBV30,TRBJ1-6,NA,once,TGTGCCTGGAGTGTCCGGAGCTCCTATAATTCACCCCTCCACTTT,CAWSVRSSYNSPLHF
TRBV6-5,TRBJ2-5,TRBD2,NA,TGTGCCAGCAGGGGAGGGCTCTTCCAAGAGACCCAGTACTTC,CASRGGLFQETQYF
TRBV6-1,TRBJ1-4,NA,NA,TGTGCCAGCAGTGGGCTTCTTAGGAGTTTATCCGAAAAACTGTTTTTT,CASSGLLRSLSEKLFF
TRBV3-1/TRBV3-2,TRBJ2-1,NA,NA,TGTGCCAGCAGCCAAGTCGGTGGGCACCCCAATGAGCAGTTCTTC,CASSQVGGHPNEQFF
TRBV4-3,TRBJ2-4,TRBD2,NA,TGCGCCAGCAGCCAAGCTACAGCGGGGGGCAGGAAAAACATTCAGTACTTC,CASSQATAGGRKNIQYF
TRBV9,TRBJ1-1,NA,NA,TGTGCCAGCAGCGTAGGCTCCGGACACAACGTCGGGGGAGCTTTCTTT,CASSVGSGHNVGGAFF
TRBV19,TRBJ1-5,NA,NA,TGTGCCAGTAGTCAGTCCCCAGGGGGCAATCAGCCCCAGCATTTT,CASSQSPGGNQPQHF
TRBV29-1,TRBJ2-7,NA,NA,TGCAGCGTTGTTTTCAGGTGGATGGACGAGCAGTACTTC,CSVVFRWMDEQYF
TRBV7-2,TRBJ2-1,TRBD2,NA,TGTGCCAGCACCCGGACTAGCGGATTTTACAATGAGCAGTTCTTC,CASTRTSGFYNEQFF
TRBV29-1,TRBJ1-1,NA,once,TGCAGCGGCAGGACAGTGTTGGGCACTGAAGCTTTCTTT,CSGRTVLGTEAFF
TRBV7-2,TRBJ2-7,NA,NA,TGTGCCAGCAGCTCCTCTACCGGGACAAACTACGAGCAGTACTTC,CASSSSTGTNYEQYF
TRBV6-2/TRBV6-3,TRBJ2-5,TRBD2,NA,TGTGCCAGCAGTTACCCATGGACTAGCGAGCGGGAGACCCAGTACTTC,CASSYPWTSERETQYF
TRBV23-1,TRBJ1-6,NA,NA,TGCGCCAGCAGGCTTCGGACATCCGTTAGCTCCTATAATTCACCCCTCCACTTT,CASRLRTSVSSYNSPLHF
TRBV5-3,TRBJ1-2,TRBD1,NA,TGTGCCAGAAGCTTCCTCCCCTGGGACAGGCGGTATTCGTGGGGCTACACCTTC,CARSFLPWDRRYSWGYTF
TRBV2,TRBJ1-5,TRBD1,NA,TGTGCCAGCAGTACCACAAGGACAGGGCATCAGCCCCAGCATTTT,CASSTTRTGHQPQHF
TRBV10-3,TRBJ1-2,TRBD1,few,TGTGCCATCGGCCCGGACGACAGGGCTAAAGGCTACACCTTC,CAIGPDDRAKGYTF
TRBV30,TRBJ1-1,TRBD1,NA,TGTGCCTGGTCGTCCGGGACAGAGAACACTGAAGCTTTCTTT,CAWSSGTENTEAFF
TRBV30,TRBJ2-4,TRBD1,NA,TGTGCCTGGAGCCGTACAGGGGGACCTTCGTTTGACATTCAGTACTTC,CAWSRTGGPSFDIQYF
TRBV5-4,TRBJ2-4,TRBD2,NA,TGTGCCAGCAGCCCTTCAGGGACTAGCGGGGTTGCCAAAAACATTCAGTACTTC,CASSPSGTSGVAKNIQYF
TRBV2,TRBJ1-5,TRBD1,NA,TGTGCCAGCAGTGAACAAGGCGGGACAGGGACTGTACAGCCCCAGCATTTT,CASSEQGGTGTVQPQHF
TRBV18,TRBJ1-3,TRBD1,NA,TGTGCCAGCTCACCGGACAGGGACTCTGGAAACACCATATATTTT,CASSPDRDSGNTIYF
TRBV9,TRBJ1-3,TRBD1,NA,TGTGCCAGCAGGGCACAGGGGACGGGAAACACCATATATTTT,CASRAQGTGNTIYF
TRBV5-1,TRBJ2-2,NA,NA,TGCGCCAGCAGCCCTCGGGCGGGGGCCAGCACCGGGGAGCTGTTTTTT,CASSPRAGASTGELFF
TRBV7-2,TRBJ1-1,NA,NA,TGTGCCAGCAGCTCTAATATGAACACTGAAGCTTTCTTT,CASSSNMNTEAFF
TRBV6-5,TRBJ2-7,NA,NA,TGTGCCAGCAGTTACTCGGCCCAGGAAGGTTACGAGCAGTACTTC,CASSYSAQEGYEQYF
TRBV27,TRBJ1-1,NA,NA,TGTGCCAGCAGTTTAGCGGGGGGCGCTTGGACTGAAGCTTTCTTT,CASSLAGGAWTEAFF
TRBV7-6,TRBJ1-4,NA,NA,TGTGCCAGCAGCCCTCCGGACAGACTGAATGAAAAACTGTTTTTT,CASSPPDRLNEKLFF
TRBV6-5,TRBJ1-4,TRBD1,once,TGTGCCAGCAGTCCCGTGGACAGGAGGAATGAAAAACTGTTTTTT,CASSPVDRRNEKLFF